These T cell receptor beta chains were read from a single sample in a study of T cells in Graves' hyperthyroidism and ophthalmopathy. MiXCR was run by TCRdb on the multiplex PCR reads, yielding one entry per CDR3 protein. The sample lists approximately 370,000 distinct CDR3 sequences, around 14% occurring once. Sequenced material: blood. The receptors here all came from a young woman with Graves' hyperthyroidism. Both conserved end residues are part of each CDR3. A D gene is named only where the DNA matches it firmly. Size is stated for part of the rows, as once, few or many counts, or as a class when the clone is expanded.

D gene	clone size	J gene	V gene	CDR3 length	CDR3 DNA	CDR3 protein
TRBD1	.	TRBJ1-2	TRBV4-1	15	TGCGCCAGCAGCAGACGTACAGGGGACCTGATGGGCTACACCTTC	CASSRRTGDLMGYTF
TRBD1	many	TRBJ1-2	TRBV13	14	TGTGCCACTGCGGGGACAGGGATTTATTATGGCTACACCTTC	CATAGTGIYYGYTF
.	.	TRBJ2-5	TRBV7-3	17	TGTGCCAGCAGCTTTTGGGGACGCCCTGGGGGGCAAGAGACCCAGTACTTC	CASSFWGRPGGQETQYF
.	few	TRBJ2-3	TRBV9	11	TGTGCCAGCGCCCTGGCAGATACGCAGTATTTT	CASALADTQYF
.	.	TRBJ2-1	TRBV6-2/TRBV6-3	16	TGTGCCAGCACCCCCGTCGAGCGCCACTCCTACAATGAGCAGTTCTTC	CASTPVERHSYNEQFF
.	many	TRBJ2-2	TRBV6-1	15	TGTGCCAGCAGCTATGGCGGTGGGAACACCGGGGAGCTGTTTTTT	CASSYGGGNTGELFF
.	many	TRBJ2-1	TRBV5-1	14	TGCGCCAGCAGCTCTGCAGGGATGTACTATGAGCAGTTCTTC	CASSSAGMYYEQFF
TRBD2	few	TRBJ2-1	TRBV6-5	19	TGTGCCAGCAGTTACTCTAAAGCACTAGCGGGAGGGCGGGTCAATGAGCAGTTCTTC	CASSYSKALAGGRVNEQFF
.	many	TRBJ2-3	TRBV2	17	TGTGCCAGCAGTGAATTTTACAGTCCGCGGCGCACAGATACGCAGTATTTT	CASSEFYSPRRTDTQYF
.	many	TRBJ2-5	TRBV30	14	TGTGCCTGGTCCGCCGAGGTATACGAAGAGACCCAGTACTTC	CAWSAEVYEETQYF
.	.	TRBJ1-1	TRBV29-1	12	TGCAGCGTTGGGCCAGAGAACACTGAAGCTTTCTTT	CSVGPENTEAFF
.	.	TRBJ1-2	TRBV6-1	13	TGTGCCAGCAGTGAAAGTGATTCCTATGGCTACACCTTC	CASSESDSYGYTF
TRBD1	.	TRBJ2-7	TRBV29-1	13	TGCAGCGTGGAACATGACAGGGATTACGAGCAGTACTTC	CSVEHDRDYEQYF
.	many	TRBJ2-3	TRBV3-1	15	TGTGCCAGCAGCCAAAAGGGGCCTAGCACAGATACGCAGTATTTT	CASSQKGPSTDTQYF
.	many	TRBJ2-7	TRBV29-1	13	TGCAGCGTTTTCCACGACAGAGACTACGAGCAGTACTTC	CSVFHDRDYEQYF
.	.	TRBJ1-4	TRBV11-1	15	TGTGCCAGCAGCTTTCTTGGTGCAACTAATGAAAAACTGTTTTTT	CASSFLGATNEKLFF
.	many	TRBJ2-3	TRBV11-2	15	TGTGCCAGCAGCTTATCGGTGCCAGGGGAAGATACGCAGTATTTT	CASSLSVPGEDTQYF
.	.	TRBJ1-4	TRBV24-1	16	TGTGCCACCAGTGACTCCGACAGTACAACTAATGAAAAACTGTTTTTT	CATSDSDSTTNEKLFF
.	few	TRBJ2-5	TRBV4-1	16	TGCGCCAGCAGCCATCTCCCAGGGCAGGGTCAAGAGACCCAGTACTTC	CASSHLPGQGQETQYF
.	many	TRBJ2-5	TRBV11-2	18	TGTGCCAGCAGCTTAGATAGTAGGCTAGGCAGACCCCAAGAGACCCAGTACTTC	CASSLDSRLGRPQETQYF
.	many	TRBJ2-5	TRBV28	13	TGTGCCAGCAACCAGGGGGGGCGGGAGACCCAGTACTTC	CASNQGGRETQYF
.	many	TRBJ2-7	TRBV4-1	17	TGCGCCAGCAGCCAAGATTTCAACCCAAAGGGCTCCTACGAGCAGTACTTC	CASSQDFNPKGSYEQYF
TRBD1	.	TRBJ2-5	TRBV28	14	TGTGCCAGCAGAGGGGGACAGCGAACGGAGACCCAGTACTTC	CASRGGQRTETQYF
.	many	TRBJ2-1	TRBV27	14	TGTGCCAGCAGCCCCTCCGTCTCCTACAATGAGCAGTTCTTC	CASSPSVSYNEQFF
.	.	TRBJ1-1	TRBV29-1	12	TGCAGCGTTTTGCGGGGGGGCACTGAAGCTTTCTTT	CSVLRGGTEAFF
TRBD1	.	TRBJ1-5	TRBV16	17	TGTGCCAGCAGCCAATCTCAGGCAACAGGGGCCAATCAGCCCCAGCATTTT	CASSQSQATGANQPQHF
.	many	TRBJ2-2	TRBV7-2	15	TGTGCCAGCAGCTTAGGCAGATCTTTCCCCGGGGAGCTGTTTTTT	CASSLGRSFPGELFF
TRBD1	many	TRBJ1-6	TRBV6-5	18	TGTGCCAGCAGTTACTCGGCCCTGGGGACAGGGACCAATTCACCCCTCCACTTT	CASSYSALGTGTNSPLHF
.	few	TRBJ1-2	TRBV20-1	12	TGCAGTGCTAGAGAATGGAGCGGTGGCTACACCTTC	CSAREWSGGYTF
TRBD2	many	TRBJ2-2	TRBV28	15	TGTGCCAGCAGTTGGACTAGCGGAAACACCGGGGAGCTGTTTTTT	CASSWTSGNTGELFF
TRBD1	many	TRBJ2-7	TRBV28	14	TGTGCCAGCAGTTCGGGACAGGGCGGCTACGAGCAGTACTTC	CASSSGQGGYEQYF
.	many	TRBJ2-1	TRBV30	14	TGTGCCTGGTTTAGCGGCAAGGCTTACAATGAGCAGTTCTTC	CAWFSGKAYNEQFF
TRBD1	.	TRBJ2-5	TRBV5-1	15	TGCGCCAGCAGCAAGGGACAGACCATATCCGCGACCCAGTACTTC	CASSKGQTISATQYF
.	many	TRBJ2-3	TRBV5-4	13	TGTGCCAGCAGCTCAGGGGTGGCAGATACGCAGTATTTT	CASSSGVADTQYF
TRBD1	many	TRBJ2-7	TRBV11-2	12	TGTGCCAGCAGCTTTGACAGGGAACGGCAGTACTTC	CASSFDRERQYF
.	many	TRBJ1-1	TRBV2	15	TGTGCCAGCGGTGGTGGGTGGGGAAGAGGGACTGAAGCTTTCTTT	CASGGGWGRGTEAFF
.	few	TRBJ1-4	TRBV20-1	16	TGCAGTGCTAGTCCGGACAGCTCCTCAACTAATGAAAAACTGTTTTTT	CSASPDSSSTNEKLFF
TRBD1	many	TRBJ2-3	TRBV27	16	TGTGCCAGCAGGCTAAACAGGGGAAGTGGCACAGATACGCAGTATTTT	CASRLNRGSGTDTQYF
.	many	TRBJ2-6	TRBV18	18	TGTGCCAGCTCACCACTAGCGGTATCCCTCTCTGGGGCCAACGTCCTGACTTTC	CASSPLAVSLSGANVLTF
.	many	TRBJ1-1	TRBV20-1	13	TGCAGTGCTAGTTGGGGGGTGAACACTGAAGCTTTCTTT	CSASWGVNTEAFF
.	.	TRBJ2-3	TRBV6-5	15	TGTGCCGGCAGTTACTCGGACAGAAGCACAGATACGCAGTATTTT	CAGSYSDRSTDTQYF
.	.	TRBJ2-2	TRBV20-1	14	TGCAGTGCTAGAGCCGCGGGAAGAACCGGGGAGCTGTTTTTT	CSARAAGRTGELFF
TRBD2	few	TRBJ2-7	TRBV27	15	TGTGCCAGCAGTTTTGGTCTAGCGGGTACCAACGAGCAGTACTTC	CASSFGLAGTNEQYF
TRBD1	.	TRBJ1-5	TRBV20-1	15	TGCAGTGCTAGCTTTAGACAGGGGGCAGTTCGGCCCCAGCATTTT	CSASFRQGAVRPQHF
.	few	TRBJ2-5	TRBV7-9	13	TGTGCCAGCAGCCCAGACAGCGGAGAGACCCAGTACTTC	CASSPDSGETQYF
.	many	TRBJ1-2	TRBV3-1	16	TGTGCCAGCAGCCAAGAAAACCCCAGGGGTTACTATGGCTACACCTTC	CASSQENPRGYYGYTF
.	many	TRBJ1-2	TRBV27	15	TGTGCCAGCAGTTTATCGTTCACAGGCCCCTATGGCTACACCTTC	CASSLSFTGPYGYTF
.	few	TRBJ1-4	TRBV6-1	14	TGTGCCAGCAGTGAATCCGGGTTTAATGAAAAACTGTTTTTT	CASSESGFNEKLFF
.	few	TRBJ2-5	TRBV5-5	15	TGTGCCAGCAGCGTCCCGCCCGGTGGCCAAGAGACCCAGTACTTC	CASSVPPGGQETQYF
TRBD2	.	TRBJ2-7	TRBV6-1	19	TGTGCCAGCACCGGAGGGAGGGGCAGGGTGGGGCGGACTACCTACGAGCAGTACTTC	CASTGGRGRVGRTTYEQYF
TRBD2	few	TRBJ2-4	TRBV11-3	14	TGTGCCAGCAGCTTAGATAGCGGGAGGCACATTCAGCACTTC	CASSLDSGRHIQHF
.	many	TRBJ1-6	TRBV28	18	TGTGCCAGCAGTTTATGGGGGCAGGTTGAGTCCTATAATTCACCCCTCCACTTT	CASSLWGQVESYNSPLHF
.	.	TRBJ2-2	TRBV19	17	TGTGCCAGTAGGACGGCCGGGTTAGTCGCCGGCACCGGGGAGCTGTTTTTT	CASRTAGLVAGTGELFF
.	few	TRBJ1-1	TRBV27	15	TGTGCCAGCAGTACCCGGTGGTCGATGAACACTGAAGCTTTCTTT	CASSTRWSMNTEAFF
.	many	TRBJ2-3	TRBV30	12	TGTGCCGGATCGGGAGTGAAAGATACGCAGTATTTT	CAGSGVKDTQYF
TRBD2	.	TRBJ2-3	TRBV20-1	17	TGCAGTGTCGACGGGACTAGCGGGAGGGGGGGCACAGATACGCAGTATTTT	CSVDGTSGRGGTDTQYF
.	.	TRBJ1-1	TRBV29-1	11	TGCAGCGTTGACGTTGGTACTGAAGCTTTCTTT	CSVDVGTEAFF
TRBD1	.	TRBJ2-2	TRBV9	14	TGTGCCAGCAGCCTACGACAGGGCACCGGGGAGCTGTTTTTT	CASSLRQGTGELFF
.	few	TRBJ2-1	TRBV2	16	TGTGCCAGCAGCGACACCCCTTTGGGGACCTACAATGAGCAGTTCTTC	CASSDTPLGTYNEQFF